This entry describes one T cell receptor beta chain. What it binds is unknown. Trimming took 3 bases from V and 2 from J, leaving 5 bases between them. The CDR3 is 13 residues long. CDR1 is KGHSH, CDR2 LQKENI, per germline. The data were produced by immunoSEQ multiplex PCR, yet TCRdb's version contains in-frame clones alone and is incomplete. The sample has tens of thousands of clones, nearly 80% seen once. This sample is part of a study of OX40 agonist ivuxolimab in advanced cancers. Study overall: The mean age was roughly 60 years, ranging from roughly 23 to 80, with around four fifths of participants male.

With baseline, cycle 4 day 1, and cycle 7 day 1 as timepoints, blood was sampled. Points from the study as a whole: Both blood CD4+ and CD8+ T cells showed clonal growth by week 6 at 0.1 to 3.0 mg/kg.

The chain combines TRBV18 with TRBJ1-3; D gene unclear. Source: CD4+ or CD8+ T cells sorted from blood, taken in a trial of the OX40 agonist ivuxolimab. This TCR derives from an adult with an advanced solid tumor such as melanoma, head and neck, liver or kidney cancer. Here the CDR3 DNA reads TGTGCCAGCTCACCCTTACCTGGAAACACCATATATTTT. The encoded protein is CASSPLPGNTIYF.